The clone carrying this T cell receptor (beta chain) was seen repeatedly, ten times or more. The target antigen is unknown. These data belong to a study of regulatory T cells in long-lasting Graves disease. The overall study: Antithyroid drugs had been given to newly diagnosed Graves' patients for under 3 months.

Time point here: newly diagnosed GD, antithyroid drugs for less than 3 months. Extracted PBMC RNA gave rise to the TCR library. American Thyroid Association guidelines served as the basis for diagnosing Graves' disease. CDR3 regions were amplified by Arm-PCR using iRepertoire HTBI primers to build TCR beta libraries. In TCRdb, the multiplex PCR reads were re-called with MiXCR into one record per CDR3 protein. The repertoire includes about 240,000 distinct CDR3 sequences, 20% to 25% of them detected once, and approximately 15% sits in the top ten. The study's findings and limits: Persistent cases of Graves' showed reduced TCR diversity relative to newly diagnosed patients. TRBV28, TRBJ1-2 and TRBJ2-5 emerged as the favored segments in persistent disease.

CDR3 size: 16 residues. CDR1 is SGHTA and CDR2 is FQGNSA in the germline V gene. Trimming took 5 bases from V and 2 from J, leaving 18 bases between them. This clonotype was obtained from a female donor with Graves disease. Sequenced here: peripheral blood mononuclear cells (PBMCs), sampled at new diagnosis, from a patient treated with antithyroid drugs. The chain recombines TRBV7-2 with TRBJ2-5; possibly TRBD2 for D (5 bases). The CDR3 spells CASSPGSRTLQETQYF. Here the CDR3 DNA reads TGTGCCAGCAGCCCTGGGTCCAGGACTTTACAAGAGACCCAGTACTTC.